What follows is one T cell receptor beta chain and its context. Its antigen is currently unknown. The sample is drawn from a study of T-cell memory formation after mild COVID-19. General study points: A subset of responding clones appeared in pre-infection memory, suggesting cross-reactive memory joined. Contracting CD4+ clones were located mainly in CM and EM, and CD8+ clones in EMRA.

TCRdb ran MiXCR on the 5' RACE reads and lists one entry per CDR3 protein. The sample holds 470,000 or so distinct CDR3 sequences, roughly 23% seen once. The CDR3 is 13 residues long. Trimming cost V 4 bases and J 2 bases, with 7 bases left between them. The germline CDR1 and CDR2 sequences are SNHLY and FYNNEI. The rearrangement joins TRBV2 to TRBJ2-3; D unresolved. This TCR came from an adult woman who had mild COVID-19 (a few samples of this study predate the infection). Cell type and time point are not known. The specimen was PBMCs or a T cell subset sorted from them (not recorded which). The CDR3 nucleotides read TGTGCCAGCAGTGGGTACCCCACAGATACGCAGTATTTT. Protein: CASSGYPTDTQYF.